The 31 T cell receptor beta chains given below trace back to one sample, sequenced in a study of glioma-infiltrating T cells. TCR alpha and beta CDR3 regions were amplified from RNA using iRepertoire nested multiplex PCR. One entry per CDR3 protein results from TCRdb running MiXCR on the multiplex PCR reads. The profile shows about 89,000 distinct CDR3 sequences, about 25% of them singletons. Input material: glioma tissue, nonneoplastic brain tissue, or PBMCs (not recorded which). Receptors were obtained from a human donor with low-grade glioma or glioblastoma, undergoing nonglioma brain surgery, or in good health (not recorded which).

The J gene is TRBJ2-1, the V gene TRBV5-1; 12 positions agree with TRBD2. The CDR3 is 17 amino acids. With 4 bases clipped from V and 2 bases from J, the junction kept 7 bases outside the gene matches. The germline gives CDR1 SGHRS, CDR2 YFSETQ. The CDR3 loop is CASSGGGLAGTYNEQFF. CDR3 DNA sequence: TGCGCCAGCAGCGGGGGGGGACTAGCGGGTACCTACAATGAGCAGTTCTTC.

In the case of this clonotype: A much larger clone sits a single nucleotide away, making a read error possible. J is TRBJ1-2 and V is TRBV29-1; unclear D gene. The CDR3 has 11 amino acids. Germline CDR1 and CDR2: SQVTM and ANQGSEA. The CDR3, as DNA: TGCAGCGCCGGATATAACTATGGCAACACCTTC. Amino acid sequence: CSAGYNYGNTF.

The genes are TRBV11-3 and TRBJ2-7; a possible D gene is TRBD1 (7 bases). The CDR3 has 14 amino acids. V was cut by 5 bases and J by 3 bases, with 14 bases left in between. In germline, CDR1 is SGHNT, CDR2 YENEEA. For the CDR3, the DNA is TGTGCCAGCAGCCCAGGGGGGACCTTCTACGAGCAGTACTTC. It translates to CASSPGGTFYEQYF.

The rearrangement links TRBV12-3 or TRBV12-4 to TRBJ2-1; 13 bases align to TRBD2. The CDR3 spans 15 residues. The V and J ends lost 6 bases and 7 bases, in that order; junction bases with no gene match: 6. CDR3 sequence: CASRLGLAGNNEQFF. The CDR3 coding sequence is TGTGCCAGCAGGCTGGGACTAGCGGGGAATAATGAGCAGTTCTTC.

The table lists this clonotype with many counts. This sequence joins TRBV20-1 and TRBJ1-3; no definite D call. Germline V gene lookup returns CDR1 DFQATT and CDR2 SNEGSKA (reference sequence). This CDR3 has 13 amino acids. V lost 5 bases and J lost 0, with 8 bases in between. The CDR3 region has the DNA TGCAGTGCTCACCGCAGCTCTGGAAACACCATATATTTT. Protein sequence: CSAHRSSGNTIYF.

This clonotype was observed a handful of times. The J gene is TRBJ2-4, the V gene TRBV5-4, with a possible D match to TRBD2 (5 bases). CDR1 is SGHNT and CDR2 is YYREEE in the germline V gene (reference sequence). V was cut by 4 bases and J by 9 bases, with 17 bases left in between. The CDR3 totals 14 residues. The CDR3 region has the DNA TGTGCCAGCAGCCAAGACCTCACCGAGGGCATTCAGTACTTC. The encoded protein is CASSQDLTEGIQYF.

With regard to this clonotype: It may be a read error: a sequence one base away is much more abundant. Here the CDR3 reads CASSLEHGRETQYF. Here the CDR3 DNA reads TGTGCCAGCAGCTTAGAGCACGGGAGGGAGACCCAGTACTTC. The rearrangement uses TRBV7-9 and TRBJ2-5, with TRBD2 identical over 7 bases. This CDR3 is 14 amino acids long. V gave up 1 base and J gave up 5 bases; unmatched junction bases: 4. Germline V CDR1 and CDR2: SEHNR, FQNEAQ (reference sequence).

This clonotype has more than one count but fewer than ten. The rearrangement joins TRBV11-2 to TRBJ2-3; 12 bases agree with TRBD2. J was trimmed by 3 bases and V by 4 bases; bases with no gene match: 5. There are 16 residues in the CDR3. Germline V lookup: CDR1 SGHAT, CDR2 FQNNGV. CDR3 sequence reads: CASSSSGGARTDTQYF. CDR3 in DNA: TGTGCCAGCAGCTCTAGCGGGGGGGCAAGGACAGATACGCAGTATTTT.

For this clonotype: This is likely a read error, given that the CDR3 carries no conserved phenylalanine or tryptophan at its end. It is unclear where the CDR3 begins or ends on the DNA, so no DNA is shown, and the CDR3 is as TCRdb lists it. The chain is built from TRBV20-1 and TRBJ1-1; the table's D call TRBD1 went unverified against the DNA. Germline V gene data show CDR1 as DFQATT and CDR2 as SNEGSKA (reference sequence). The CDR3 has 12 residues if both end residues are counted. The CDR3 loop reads CSASRVSTKAFL.

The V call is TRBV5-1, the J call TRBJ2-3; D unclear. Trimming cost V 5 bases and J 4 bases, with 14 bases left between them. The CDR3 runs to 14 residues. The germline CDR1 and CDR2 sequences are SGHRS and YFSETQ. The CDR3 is CASSHSRAADTQYF. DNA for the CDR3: TGCGCCAGCAGTCACTCCCGGGCGGCAGATACGCAGTATTTT.

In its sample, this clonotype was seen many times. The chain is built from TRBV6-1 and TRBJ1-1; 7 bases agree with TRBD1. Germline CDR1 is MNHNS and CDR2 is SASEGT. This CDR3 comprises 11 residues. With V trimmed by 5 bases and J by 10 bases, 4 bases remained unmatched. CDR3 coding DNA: TGTGCCAGCAGTAGACAGGGACGAGCTTTCTTT. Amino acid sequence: CASSRQGRAFF.

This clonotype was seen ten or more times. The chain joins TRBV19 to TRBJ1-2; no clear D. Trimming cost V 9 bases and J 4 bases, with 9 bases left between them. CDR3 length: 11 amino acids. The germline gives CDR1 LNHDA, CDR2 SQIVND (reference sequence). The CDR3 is CASRGIYGYTF. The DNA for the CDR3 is TGTGCCAGCCGGGGTATCTATGGCTACACCTTC.

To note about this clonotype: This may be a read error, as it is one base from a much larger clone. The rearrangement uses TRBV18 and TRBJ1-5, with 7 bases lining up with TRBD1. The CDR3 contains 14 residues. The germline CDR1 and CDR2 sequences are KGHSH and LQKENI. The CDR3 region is CASSLTGANQLQHF. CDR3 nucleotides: TGTGCCAGCTCTCTTACAGGGGCTAATCAGCTCCAGCATTTT.

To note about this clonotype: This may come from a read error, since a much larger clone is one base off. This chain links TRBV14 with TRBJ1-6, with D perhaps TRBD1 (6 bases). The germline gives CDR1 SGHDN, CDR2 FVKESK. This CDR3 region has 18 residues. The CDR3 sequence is CASSQVFWGHGLNSPIHF. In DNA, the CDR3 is TGTGCCAGCAGCCAAGTCTTTTGGGGGCATGGTTTAAATTCACCCATCCACTTT.

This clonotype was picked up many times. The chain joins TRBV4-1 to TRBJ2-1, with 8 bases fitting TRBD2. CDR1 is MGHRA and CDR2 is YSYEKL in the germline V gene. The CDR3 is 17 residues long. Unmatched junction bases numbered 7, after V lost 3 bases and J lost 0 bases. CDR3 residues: CASSQGGAGASYNEQFF. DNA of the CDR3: TGCGCCAGCAGCCAGGGGGGAGCGGGGGCCTCCTACAATGAGCAGTTCTTC.

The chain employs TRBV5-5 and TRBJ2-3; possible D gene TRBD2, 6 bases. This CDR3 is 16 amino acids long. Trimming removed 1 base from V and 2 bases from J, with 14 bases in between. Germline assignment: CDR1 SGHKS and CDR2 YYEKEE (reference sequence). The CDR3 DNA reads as TGTGCCAGCAGCTTGTCCCTGGCGGGATACACAGATACGCAGTATTTT. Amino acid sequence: CASSLSLAGYTDTQYF.

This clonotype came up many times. This CDR3 reads CASSPQGANYGYTF. The CDR3 coding sequence is TGTGCCAGCTCACCGCAGGGGGCAAACTATGGCTACACCTTC. The chain is built from TRBV18 and TRBJ1-2; 8 bases agree with TRBD1. J gave up 2 bases and V 3 bases, and 2 bases lay outside the gene matches. Germline V lookup: CDR1 KGHSH, CDR2 LQKENI. This CDR3 spans 14 amino acids.

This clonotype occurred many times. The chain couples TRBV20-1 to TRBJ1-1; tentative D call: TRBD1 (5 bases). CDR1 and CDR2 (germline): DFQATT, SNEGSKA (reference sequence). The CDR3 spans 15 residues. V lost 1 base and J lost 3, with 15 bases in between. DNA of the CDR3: TGCAGTGCTAGAGGGTGGGCGGGGGAAGACACTGAAGCTTTCTTT. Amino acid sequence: CSARGWAGEDTEAFF.

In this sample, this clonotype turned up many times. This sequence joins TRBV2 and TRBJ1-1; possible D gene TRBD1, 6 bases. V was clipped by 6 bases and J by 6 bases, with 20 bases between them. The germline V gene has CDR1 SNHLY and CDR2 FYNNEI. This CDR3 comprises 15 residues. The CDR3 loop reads CASSLQGTVGAEAFF. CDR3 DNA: TGTGCCAGCAGCCTACAGGGAACGGTTGGCGCTGAAGCTTTCTTT.

This chain's CDR3 is CSVGQQARGSYEQYF. The CDR3 bases are TGCAGCGTTGGTCAACAGGCTAGGGGCTCCTACGAGCAGTACTTC. V gene TRBV29-1 combines with J gene TRBJ2-7; the D gene is possibly TRBD1 (5 bases). V lost 4 bases to trimming and J lost 0 bases, with 16 bases between them. The CDR3 covers 15 residues. The germline CDR1 and CDR2 sequences are SQVTM and ANQGSEA.

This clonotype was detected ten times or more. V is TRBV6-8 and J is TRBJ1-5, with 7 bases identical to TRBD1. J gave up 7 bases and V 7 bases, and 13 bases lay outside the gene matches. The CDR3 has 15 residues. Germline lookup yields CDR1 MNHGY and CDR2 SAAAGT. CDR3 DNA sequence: TGTGCCAGCACCTCCCCCGGGACAGCCGTACAGCCCCAGCATTTT. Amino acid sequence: CASTSPGTAVQPQHF.

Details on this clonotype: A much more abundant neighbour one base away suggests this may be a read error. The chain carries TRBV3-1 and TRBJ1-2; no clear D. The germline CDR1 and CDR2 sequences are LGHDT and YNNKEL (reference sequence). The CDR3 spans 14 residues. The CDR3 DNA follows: TGTGTCAGCAGCCTCTCCGCGGCCCCTAGCGGCTACACCTTC. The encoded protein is CVSSLSAAPSGYTF.

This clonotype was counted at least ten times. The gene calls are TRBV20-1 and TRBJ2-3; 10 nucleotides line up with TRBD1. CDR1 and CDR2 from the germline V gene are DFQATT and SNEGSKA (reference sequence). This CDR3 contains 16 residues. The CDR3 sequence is CRALSGQGVSKDTQYF. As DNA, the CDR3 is TGCAGAGCACTATCTGGACAGGGGGTTAGTAAGGATACGCAGTATTTT.

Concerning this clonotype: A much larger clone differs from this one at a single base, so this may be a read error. The CDR3 DNA reads TGTGCCGGCAGTTACAGGGGACTAGCGGTAATTGAGCAGTTCTTC. Its protein is CAGSYRGLAVIEQFF. This sequence joins TRBV6-6 and TRBJ2-1; 11 nucleotides agree with TRBD2. Germline V CDR1 and CDR2: MNHNY, SVGAGI (reference sequence). This CDR3 is built from 15 residues.

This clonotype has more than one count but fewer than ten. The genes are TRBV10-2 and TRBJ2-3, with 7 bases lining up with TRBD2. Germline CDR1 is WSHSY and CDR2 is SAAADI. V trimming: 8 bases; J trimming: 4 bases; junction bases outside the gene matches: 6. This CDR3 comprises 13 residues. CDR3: CASRGGSSDTQYF. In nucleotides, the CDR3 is TGCGCCAGCCGCGGCGGGAGCTCAGATACGCAGTATTTT.

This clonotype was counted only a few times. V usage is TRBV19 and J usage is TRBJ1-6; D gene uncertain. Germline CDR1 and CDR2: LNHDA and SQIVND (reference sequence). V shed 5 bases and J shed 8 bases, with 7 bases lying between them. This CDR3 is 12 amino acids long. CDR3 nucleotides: TGTGCCAGTAGTCGGTTTGATTCACCCCTCCACTTT. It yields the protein CASSRFDSPLHF.

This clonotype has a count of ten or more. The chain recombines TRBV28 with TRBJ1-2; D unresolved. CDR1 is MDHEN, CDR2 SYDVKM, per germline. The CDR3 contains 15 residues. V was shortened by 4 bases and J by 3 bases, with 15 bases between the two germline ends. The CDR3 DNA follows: TGTGCCAGCAGTTCCCCTCCCGGCCACCACTATGGCTACACCTTC. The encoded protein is CASSSPPGHHYGYTF.

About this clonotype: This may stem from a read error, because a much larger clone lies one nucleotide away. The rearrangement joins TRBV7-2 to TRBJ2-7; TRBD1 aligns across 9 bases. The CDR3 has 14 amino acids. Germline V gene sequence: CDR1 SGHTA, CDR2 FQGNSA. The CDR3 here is CANSVDRGAYEQYF. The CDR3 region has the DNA TGTGCCAACAGCGTCGACAGGGGGGCCTACGAGCAGTACTTC.

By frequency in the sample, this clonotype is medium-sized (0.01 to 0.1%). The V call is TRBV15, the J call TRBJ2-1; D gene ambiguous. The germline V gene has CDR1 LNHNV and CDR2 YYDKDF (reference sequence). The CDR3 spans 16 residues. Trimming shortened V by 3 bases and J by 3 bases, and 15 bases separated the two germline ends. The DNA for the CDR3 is TGTGCCACCAGCAGGGGCCGGCGCCAGATCTACAATGAGCAGTTCTTC. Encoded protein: CATSRGRRQIYNEQFF.

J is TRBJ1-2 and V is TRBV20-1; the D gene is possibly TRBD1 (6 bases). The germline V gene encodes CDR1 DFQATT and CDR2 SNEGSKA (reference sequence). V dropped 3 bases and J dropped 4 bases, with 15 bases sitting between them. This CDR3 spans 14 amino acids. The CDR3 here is CSARGGGGSYGYTF. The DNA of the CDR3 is TGCAGTGCTAGGGGTGGAGGGGGGAGCTATGGCTACACCTTC.

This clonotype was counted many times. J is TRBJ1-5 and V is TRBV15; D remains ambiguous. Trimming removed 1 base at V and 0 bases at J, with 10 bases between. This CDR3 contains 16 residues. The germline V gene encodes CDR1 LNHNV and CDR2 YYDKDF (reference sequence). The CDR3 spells CATSRVGAYSNQPQHF. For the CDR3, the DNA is TGTGCCACCAGCAGAGTGGGAGCTTATAGCAATCAGCCCCAGCATTTT.